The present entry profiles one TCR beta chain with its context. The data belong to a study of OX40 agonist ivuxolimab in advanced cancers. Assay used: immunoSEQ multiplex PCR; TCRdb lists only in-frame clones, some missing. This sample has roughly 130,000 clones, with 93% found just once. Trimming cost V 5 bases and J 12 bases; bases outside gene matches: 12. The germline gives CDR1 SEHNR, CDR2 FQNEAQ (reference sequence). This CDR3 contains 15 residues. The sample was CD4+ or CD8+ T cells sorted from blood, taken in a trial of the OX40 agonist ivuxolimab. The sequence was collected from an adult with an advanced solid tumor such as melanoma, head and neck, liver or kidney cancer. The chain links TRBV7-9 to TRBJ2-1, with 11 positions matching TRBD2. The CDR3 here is CASSRGLADPHGQFF. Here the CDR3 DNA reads TGTGCCAGCAGCCGGGGACTAGCGGACCCCCACGGGCAGTTCTTC.